This passage covers 6 T cell receptor beta chains from one sample sequenced in a study of identical twins. TCRdb called the 5' RACE reads again in MiXCR, with one record for every CDR3 protein. The table has over 550,000 distinct CDR3 sequences, 7.1% seen once. The same data also contributed to another study, on yellow fever vaccine responses in identical twins.

The sample taken for sequencing was PBMCs. These receptor sequences come from a woman under 30 in good health.

There are many counts of this clonotype. The chain joins TRBV5-1 to TRBJ2-2, with a weak D call TRBD2 (6 bases). There are 18 residues in the CDR3. V lost 0 bases and J lost 3, with 18 bases in between. Germline V gene lookup returns CDR1 SGHRS and CDR2 YFSETQ. The CDR3 here is CASSLDGNAGSYTGELFF. The CDR3 DNA follows: TGCGCCAGCAGCTTGGACGGGAATGCGGGATCCTACACCGGGGAGCTGTTTTTT. The full variable domain, in which reference TRBV5-1 and TRBJ2-2 provide the parts outside the CDR3, is KAGVTQTPRYLIKTRGQQVTLSCSPISGHRSVSWYQQTPGQGLQFLFEYFSETQRNKGNFPGRFSGRQFSNSRSEMNVSTLELGDSALYLCASSLDGNAGSYTGELFFGEGSRLTVL.

This clonotype came up many times. The chain carries TRBV20-1 and TRBJ2-5; 13 bases are a match to TRBD2. Germline V gene data show CDR1 as DFQATT and CDR2 as SNEGSKA (reference sequence). This CDR3 is built from 15 residues. J gave up 0 bases and V 4 bases, and 2 bases lay outside the gene matches. This CDR3 is CSAKGTSGDQETQYF. CDR3 nucleotide sequence: TGCAGTGCTAAAGGGACTAGCGGGGACCAAGAGACCCAGTACTTC.

The CDR3 region has the DNA TGTGCCAGCAGCTCATGGGACACTACCTACGAGCAGTACTTC. Its protein product is CASSSWDTTYEQYF. The chain employs TRBV7-9 and TRBJ2-7, with D possibly matching TRBD1 (6 bases). The germline V gene encodes CDR1 SEHNR and CDR2 FQNEAQ (reference sequence). The CDR3 covers 14 residues. The V and J ends lost 4 bases and 2 bases respectively, with 12 bases between them.

The V and J genes are TRBV14 and TRBJ2-6; no clear D. The CDR3 is 16 residues long. Germline values: CDR1 SGHDN, CDR2 FVKESK. Trimming removed 11 bases from V and 0 bases from J, with 17 bases in between. The CDR3 DNA sequence: TGTGCCGTTTTGCAGGCCAGTACCTCTGGGGCCAACGTCCTGACTTTC. Amino acid sequence: CAVLQASTSGANVLTF.

The chain is built from TRBV12-3 or TRBV12-4 and TRBJ2-2; D tentatively reads TRBD1 or TRBD2 (5 bases each). The length of the CDR3 is 12 residues. The germline V and J ends were trimmed by 4 bases and 10 bases, with 10 bases remaining between them. This CDR3 reads CASSWVGEELFF. The CDR3 nucleotides are TGTGCCAGCAGTTGGGTGGGGGAGGAGCTGTTTTTT.

The DNA for the CDR3 is TGTGCCAGCAGCTTAGGCCTGGGAGAGCAGTACGTC. Translated, it gives CASSLGLGEQYV. The V and J genes are TRBV7-9 and TRBJ2-7; D not resolved. The ends were cut back, 1 base at V and 7 bases at J, with 8 bases in the middle. CDR3 size: 12 residues. CDR1 and CDR2 (germline): SEHNR, FQNEAQ (reference sequence).